These T cell receptor beta chains were read from a single sample in a study of blood T cell repertoires in COVID-19. Profiling relied on immunoSEQ multiplex PCR, and the TCRdb table lists in-frame clones only, not all of them. The table includes tens of thousands of clones, roughly nine tenths detected once. Sequencing input: peripheral blood. These receptors came from a woman of 80 years or more with active or convalescent COVID-19. Both conserved end residues are part of each CDR3. The D gene is left open where the match is weak. Some rows mark clone size as missing; the rest say once, few, many or name a class of expanded clone.

J: TRBJ2-7
size: .
V: TRBV12-3/TRBV12-4
D: TRBD1
CDR3: CASSWGTGREQYF
DNA: TGTGCCAGCAGCTGGGGGACAGGGCGCGAGCAGTACTTC

J: TRBJ1-2
size: .
V: TRBV28
D: TRBD1
CDR3: CASSLYRGGGMTGYTF
DNA: TGTGCCAGCAGTTTGTACAGGGGCGGCGGTATGACCGGCTACACCTTC

J: TRBJ1-3
size: once
V: TRBV5-1
D: .
CDR3: CASSLTGISGNTIYF
DNA: TGCGCCAGCAGCTTAACAGGGATCTCTGGAAACACCATATATTTT

J: TRBJ1-2
size: .
V: TRBV27
D: .
CDR3: CARLPWWEKANYGYTF
DNA: TGTGCCAGACTACCATGGTGGGAGAAAGCTAACTATGGCTACACCTTC

J: TRBJ2-3
size: once
V: TRBV10-3
D: .
CDR3: CAISVGGNTDTQYF
DNA: TGTGCCATCAGTGTGGGCGGGAACACAGATACGCAGTATTTT

J: TRBJ1-1
size: .
V: TRBV3-1/TRBV3-2
D: TRBD1
CDR3: CASSQQDRLLEAFF
DNA: TGTGCCAGCAGCCAACAGGACAGGCTACTTGAAGCTTTCTTT

J: TRBJ2-3
size: .
V: TRBV6-5
D: TRBD2
CDR3: CASRLGLVSTDTQYF
DNA: TGTGCCAGCAGACTCGGACTAGTGAGCACAGATACGCAGTATTTT

J: TRBJ2-2
size: .
V: TRBV3-1/TRBV3-2
D: .
CDR3: CASSQGTTTGELFF
DNA: TGTGCCAGCAGCCAAGGGACAACCACCGGGGAGCTGTTTTTT

J: TRBJ2-7
size: once
V: TRBV14
D: .
CDR3: CASSLGGQGKTYEQYF
DNA: TGTGCCAGCAGTCTAGGTGGGCAGGGGAAGACCTACGAGCAGTACTTC

J: TRBJ1-3
size: .
V: TRBV11-3
D: TRBD1
CDR3: CANGGDREGNTIYF
DNA: TGCGCAAACGGCGGGGACAGGGAGGGAAACACCATATATTTT

J: TRBJ2-7
size: .
V: TRBV6-5
D: .
CDR3: CASRGEGEIYEQYF
DNA: TGTGCCAGCAGAGGGGAAGGGGAAATTTACGAGCAGTACTTC

J: TRBJ1-6
size: .
V: TRBV18
D: .
CDR3: CASSPLGGASYNSPLHF
DNA: TGTGCCAGCTCACCCCTCGGGGGGGCCTCCTATAATTCACCCCTCCACTTT

J: TRBJ2-3
size: .
V: TRBV5-1
D: .
CDR3: CASSILGGGTDTQYF
DNA: TGCGCCAGCAGCATCCTAGGCGGAGGCACAGATACGCAGTATTTT

J: TRBJ1-6
size: once
V: TRBV5-1
D: .
CDR3: CASSLDRYNSPLHF
DNA: TGCGCCAGCAGCTTGGACAGGTATAATTCACCCCTCCACTTT

J: TRBJ2-2
size: .
V: TRBV19
D: .
CDR3: CASSMAGLTGELFF
DNA: TGTGCCAGTAGTATGGCAGGGTTGACCGGGGAGCTGTTTTTT

J: TRBJ2-7
size: .
V: TRBV2
D: .
CDR3: CASSPNSYYEQYF
DNA: TGTGCCAGCAGTCCGAATTCCTACTACGAGCAGTACTTC

J: TRBJ1-1
size: .
V: TRBV7-2
D: TRBD1
CDR3: CASSPRTGGHTEAFF
DNA: TGTGCCAGCAGCCCCAGGACAGGGGGCCACACTGAAGCTTTCTTT

J: TRBJ1-2
size: .
V: TRBV6-5
D: TRBD1
CDR3: CASKRQGLLYGYTF
DNA: TGTGCCAGCAAGCGACAGGGCCTCTTATATGGCTACACCTTC

J: TRBJ1-4
size: .
V: TRBV4-1
D: .
CDR3: CASSQDWAGRNEKLFF
DNA: TGCGCCAGCAGCCAAGATTGGGCAGGGAGGAATGAAAAACTGTTTTTT

J: TRBJ2-1
size: .
V: TRBV19
D: TRBD2
CDR3: CASSDGGINNEQFF
DNA: TGTGCCAGTAGTGACGGGGGGATTAACAATGAGCAGTTCTTC

J: TRBJ1-2
size: .
V: TRBV6-6
D: TRBD1
CDR3: CASKTGTGVGYTF
DNA: TGTGCCAGCAAGACCGGGACAGGGGTTGGCTACACCTTC

J: TRBJ2-3
size: .
V: TRBV29-1
D: TRBD1
CDR3: CSADRQGSDTQYF
DNA: TGCAGCGCTGACCGACAGGGCTCAGATACGCAGTATTTT

J: TRBJ2-1
size: .
V: TRBV4-1
D: TRBD1
CDR3: CASSREDRGRGEQFF
DNA: TGCGCCAGCAGCCGGGAAGACAGGGGGCGCGGTGAGCAGTTCTTC

J: TRBJ2-7
size: .
V: TRBV28
D: .
CDR3: CASSLYSDSYEQYF
DNA: TGTGCCAGCAGTTTATATTCAGATTCCTACGAGCAGTACTTC

J: TRBJ2-3
size: .
V: TRBV2
D: .
CDR3: CASRPLVRSTDTQYF
DNA: TGTGCCAGCAGGCCTTTAGTCCGCTCCACAGATACGCAGTATTTT

J: TRBJ1-4
size: .
V: TRBV5-1
D: TRBD1
CDR3: CASRLGQGDEKLFF
DNA: TGCGCCAGCAGGTTGGGACAGGGAGATGAAAAACTGTTTTTT

J: TRBJ2-5
size: .
V: TRBV5-1
D: TRBD1
CDR3: CASSYRGAQETQYF
DNA: TGCGCCAGCAGCTACAGGGGGGCCCAAGAGACCCAGTACTTC

J: TRBJ2-5
size: .
V: TRBV2
D: .
CDR3: CASSDTIGETQYF
DNA: TGTGCCAGCAGTGACACTATTGGAGAGACCCAGTACTTC

J: TRBJ2-5
size: .
V: TRBV7-8
D: .
CDR3: CASSRAGFVTQYF
DNA: TGTGCCAGCAGTAGAGCGGGCTTTGTGACCCAGTACTTC

J: TRBJ1-6
size: .
V: TRBV3-1/TRBV3-2
D: .
CDR3: CASSIRSPIIHHNSPLHF
DNA: TGTGCCAGCAGCATACGAAGTCCCATCATACATCATAATTCACCCCTCCACTTT

J: TRBJ2-3
size: .
V: TRBV4-2
D: TRBD2
CDR3: CASSQAGGGLTDTQYF
DNA: TGTGCCAGCAGCCAAGCCGGCGGGGGTTTAACAGATACGCAGTATTTT

J: TRBJ2-3
size: .
V: TRBV7-2
D: TRBD2
CDR3: CASSLALAGGVTDTQYF
DNA: TGTGCCAGCAGCTTAGCGCTTGCGGGGGGGGTTACAGATACGCAGTATTTT

J: TRBJ2-1
size: .
V: TRBV9
D: TRBD2
CDR3: CASSVSSGGAAYNEQFF
DNA: TGTGCCAGCAGCGTCTCTAGCGGGGGGGCCGCCTACAATGAGCAGTTCTTC

J: TRBJ2-1
size: .
V: TRBV18
D: TRBD2
CDR3: CASSPPGLAGGYNEQFF
DNA: TGTGCCAGCTCACCTCCGGGACTAGCGGGGGGTTACAATGAGCAGTTCTTC

J: TRBJ2-3
size: .
V: TRBV5-1
D: .
CDR3: CASSSRIDTQYF
DNA: TGCGCCAGCAGCTCGAGGATAGATACGCAGTATTTT

J: TRBJ2-1
size: .
V: TRBV27
D: TRBD2
CDR3: CASSPRPGLASYNEQFF
DNA: TGTGCCAGCAGTCCACGTCCGGGACTAGCCTCCTACAATGAGCAGTTCTTC

J: TRBJ1-4
size: few
V: TRBV2
D: .
CDR3: CASSVQGVDEKLFF
DNA: TGTGCCAGCAGTGTACAGGGAGTTGATGAAAAACTGTTTTTT

J: TRBJ1-1
size: .
V: TRBV3-1/TRBV3-2
D: .
CDR3: CASRQTGNTEAFF
DNA: TGTGCCAGCAGGCAGACAGGGAACACTGAAGCTTTCTTT

J: TRBJ2-7
size: .
V: TRBV2
D: TRBD2
CDR3: CASSGSTSGGARTYEQYF
DNA: TGTGCCAGCAGTGGGTCGACTAGCGGGGGGGCGAGGACCTACGAGCAGTACTTC

J: TRBJ2-1
size: .
V: TRBV7-8
D: .
CDR3: CASLQGASSYNEQFF
DNA: TGTGCCAGTCTACAAGGGGCGAGCTCCTACAATGAGCAGTTCTTC

J: TRBJ1-3
size: few
V: TRBV6-5
D: .
CDR3: CASISSGNTIYF
DNA: TGTGCCAGCATTTCGTCTGGAAACACCATATATTTT

J: TRBJ1-3
size: .
V: TRBV3-1/TRBV3-2
D: .
CDR3: CASSLSVSGNTIYF
DNA: TGTGCCAGCAGCCTTTCTGTTTCTGGAAACACCATATATTTT

J: TRBJ2-7
size: .
V: TRBV18
D: .
CDR3: CASSPGLLGPYEQYF
DNA: TGTGCCAGCTCACCAGGGTTGCTGGGCCCCTACGAGCAGTACTTC